This T cell receptor beta chain appears in the sequencing data of a study of T cell responses to AZD1222 COVID-19 vaccine. Profiled with immunoSEQ multiplex PCR; TCRdb holds only in-frame clones, not every one. This sample has 120,000 or so clones; around nine tenths occur once, and the top ten carry 28%. This clone turned up a few times. V gave up 1 base and J gave up 7 bases, with 17 bases separating them. The CDR3 has 15 residues. Germline assignment: CDR1 LGHDT and CDR2 YNNKEL (reference sequence). The clonotype comes from an adult in good health. The V and J genes are TRBV3-1 (or the pseudogene TRBV3-2) and TRBJ2-7; no clear D. Sequences were derived from peripheral blood, sampled on day 0 of AZD1222 vaccination. The DNA of the CDR3 is TGTGCCAGCAGCCAAGGACAACGAATCTCTCGGGAGCAGTACTTC. Amino acid sequence: CASSQGQRISREQYF.